A selection of T cell receptor beta chains follows, all from one sample in a study of cytotoxic CD8 clonotypes in ibrutinib-treated CLL. The table came from immunoSEQ multiplex PCR; TCRdb's copy has only in-frame clones and leaves some out. The sample records 150,000 to 200,000 clones, 70% to 90% being singletons. The source was PBMCs, collected at disease progression, from a patient treated with ibrutinib. The receptors shown here come from a human donor with chronic lymphocytic leukemia. The CDR3 runs from the conserved cysteine through the conserved F or W. Fields, in order: V gene, D gene, J gene, clone size, CDR3 protein, CDR3 DNA. The D gene is left open where the match is weak. Clone size, where shown, is once, few, many, or a class for clones that have expanded.

V: TRBV7-6; D: NA; J: TRBJ2-1; size: NA; CDR3: CASSISGTYNEQFF; DNA: TGTGCCAGCAGCATTAGCGGTACCTACAATGAGCAGTTCTTC
V: TRBV5-5; D: NA; J: TRBJ2-3; size: NA; CDR3: CASGRGGYTDTQYF; DNA: TGTGCCAGCGGCAGGGGAGGGTATACAGATACGCAGTATTTT
V: TRBV7-9; D: TRBD1; J: TRBJ1-1; size: NA; CDR3: CASSYTGAGDTEAFF; DNA: TGTGCCAGCAGCTATACAGGGGCTGGGGACACTGAAGCTTTCTTT
V: TRBV5-1; D: NA; J: TRBJ1-5; size: NA; CDR3: CASSWGSGNQPQHF; DNA: TGCGCCAGCAGCTGGGGCTCCGGCAATCAGCCCCAGCATTTT
V: TRBV7-6; D: TRBD2; J: TRBJ2-2; size: NA; CDR3: CASSLSLAGAGELFF; DNA: TGTGCCAGCAGCTTAAGTCTAGCGGGAGCCGGGGAGCTGTTTTTT
V: TRBV4-2; D: NA; J: TRBJ1-1; size: few; CDR3: CASSQEFAEAFF; DNA: TGTGCCAGCAGCCAAGAGTTCGCTGAAGCTTTCTTT
V: TRBV27; D: NA; J: TRBJ1-1; size: NA; CDR3: CASSLVENTEAFF; DNA: TGTGCCAGCAGTTTAGTCGAGAACACTGAAGCTTTCTTT
V: TRBV14; D: NA; J: TRBJ1-2; size: NA; CDR3: CASSTSLRPNYGYTF; DNA: TGTGCCAGCAGTACAAGCTTGAGACCGAACTATGGCTACACCTTC
V: TRBV4-1; D: TRBD2; J: TRBJ2-7; size: NA; CDR3: CASSRTSGRAYEQYF; DNA: TGCGCCAGCAGCCGGACTAGCGGGAGGGCCTACGAGCAGTACTTC
V: TRBV29-1; D: TRBD1; J: TRBJ1-6; size: NA; CDR3: CSVGDRDNSPLHF; DNA: TGCAGCGTTGGGGACAGGGATAATTCACCCCTCCACTTT
V: TRBV4-1; D: TRBD2; J: TRBJ2-7; size: NA; CDR3: CASSQDDVGTSSYEQYF; DNA: TGCGCCAGCAGCCAAGATGATGTCGGGACTAGCTCCTACGAGCAGTACTTC
V: TRBV18; D: NA; J: TRBJ2-3; size: NA; CDR3: CASSRTETDTQYF; DNA: TGTGCCAGCTCTCGCACTGAAACAGATACGCAGTATTTT
V: TRBV9; D: NA; J: TRBJ1-2; size: NA; CDR3: CASSFPRGVGTVYGYTF; DNA: TGTGCCAGCAGCTTTCCACGGGGGGTGGGGACTGTCTATGGCTACACCTTC
V: TRBV9; D: NA; J: TRBJ2-6; size: NA; CDR3: CASSAKTGANVLTF; DNA: TGTGCCAGCAGCGCCAAGACTGGGGCCAACGTCCTGACTTTC
V: TRBV7-2; D: NA; J: TRBJ1-4; size: NA; CDR3: CASSLVGSYATNEKLFF; DNA: TGTGCCAGCAGCTTAGTGGGCAGCTATGCAACTAATGAAAAACTGTTTTTT